The text below deals with one T cell receptor (beta chain). The record originates from a study of Ad26.COV2.S vaccination and SARS-CoV-2 variants. This sample's treatment: 15 to 20 received Ad26.COV2.S at low or high dose, single or two shots; 5 received placebo; per-sample allocation not given. The study sampled participants on day 63 after the first vaccine or placebo injection. The method was immunoSEQ multiplex PCR; TCRdb's version includes in-frame clones alone and lacks a portion of them. The data contain hundreds of thousands of clones, 80% to 90% of them singletons. The ends were cut back, 5 bases at V and 9 bases at J, with 16 bases in the middle. Germline V CDR1 and CDR2: MGHDK, SYGVNS. CDR3 length: 13 residues.

This chain joins TRBV25-1 and TRBJ1-2; the D gene is possibly TRBD1 (6 bases). The sample here was peripheral blood, taken in a trial of Ad26.COV2.S vaccine versus placebo. The clonotype originates from a person between 18 and 59 years old who received the Ad26.COV2.S COVID-19 vaccine or a placebo. This CDR3 is CASSTGTIRRYTF. CDR3 nucleotides: TGTGCCAGCAGTACCGGGACAATTAGACGCTACACCTTC.